This T cell receptor (beta chain) was sequenced for a study of monozygotic twins with inflammatory bowel disease. The CDR3 runs 13 residues. Germline V gene lookup returns CDR1 SGHDT and CDR2 YYEEEE. Each CDR3 protein gets one entry in TCRdb, which reprocessed the 5' RACE reads and gives no DNA. This listing includes 150,000 to 200,000 distinct CDR3 sequences. The gene calls are TRBV5-6 and TRBJ2-4; TCRdb designates TRBD1, a call that cannot be tested without DNA. The receptor was derived from a human donor with ulcerative colitis or Crohn's disease, or a healthy co-twin of an affected twin (not recorded which). Material for sequencing was blood. CDR3 sequence reads: CASSLTLADIQYF.